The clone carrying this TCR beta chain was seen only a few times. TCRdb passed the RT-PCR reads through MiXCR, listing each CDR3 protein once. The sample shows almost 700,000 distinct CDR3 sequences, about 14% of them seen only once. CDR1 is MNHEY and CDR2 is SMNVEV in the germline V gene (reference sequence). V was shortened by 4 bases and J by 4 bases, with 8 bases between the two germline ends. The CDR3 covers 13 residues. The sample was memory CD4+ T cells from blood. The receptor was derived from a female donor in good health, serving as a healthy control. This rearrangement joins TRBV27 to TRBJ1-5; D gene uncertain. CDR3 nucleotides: TGTGCCAGCAGTTCCCGGATGAATCAGCCCCAGCATTTT. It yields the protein CASSSRMNQPQHF.